This T cell receptor beta chain was profiled in a study of T cells in Graves' hyperthyroidism and ophthalmopathy. Broader study findings: Blood also showed most of the thyroid clonotypes that were expanded above 0.001.

Germline lookup yields CDR1 GTSNPN and CDR2 SVGIG (reference sequence). The V gene lost 8 bases and the J gene lost 2 bases, with 13 bases spanning the gap. This CDR3 spans 13 amino acids. About this clonotype: Its matching antigen is unknown.

TCR beta CDR3 regions were amplified from RNA. TCR CDR3 regions were first amplified by RT-PCR with HTBI primers. MiXCR, applied by TCRdb to the multiplex PCR reads, yields one record per CDR3 protein. The data show roughly 400,000 distinct CDR3 sequences, 11% to 15% seen once. This sequence originates from a man in his fifties with Graves' ophthalmopathy. Sequenced sample: blood. The V gene is TRBV30, the J gene TRBJ1-3; D gene uncertain. The CDR3 is CAGFRGTGNTIYF. The CDR3 DNA reads as TGTGCCGGTTTCCGAGGGACTGGAAACACCATATATTTT.